A single sample gave rise to the 29 T cell receptor beta chains below, sequenced in a study of control samples from healthy donors and cancer patients. Data came from immunoSEQ multiplex PCR; TCRdb stores just in-frame clones and leaves some out. This sample yields around 110,000 clones, of which 85% to 90% are seen a single time; about 1.1% belongs to the top ten. Sequencing was performed on PBMCs. The receptor source for this set is a woman between 50 and 59 years old with colorectal cancer.

The chain employs TRBV27 and TRBJ1-2; TRBD1 aligns across 7 bases. V lost 5 bases and J lost 1; bases outside the gene matches: 7. From germline, CDR1 is MNHEY and CDR2 SMNVEV (reference sequence). The CDR3 is 15 amino acids. The CDR3 loop reads CASSPDRAYNYGYTF. CDR3 coding DNA: TGTGCCAGCAGTCCTGACAGGGCATATAACTATGGCTACACCTTC.

V gene TRBV6-2 or TRBV6-3 combines with J gene TRBJ1-3; 7 bases line up with TRBD1. Germline loops: CDR1 MNHEY, CDR2 SVGEGT. Trimming at V came to 6 bases and at J to 0 bases, leaving 5 bases not matched to a gene. This CDR3 region has 15 residues. The CDR3, as DNA: TGTGCCAGCAGCCCCGACAGGGACTCTGGAAACACCATATATTTT. This codes for CASSPDRDSGNTIYF.

The gene calls are TRBV15 and TRBJ2-7, with D possibly matching TRBD2 (6 bases). Germline V gene data show CDR1 as LNHNV and CDR2 as YYDKDF (reference sequence). The V end lost 0 bases, the J end lost 0 bases, and 12 bases lay between the germline ends. CDR3 length: 16 amino acids. The CDR3: CATSRDAGTNSYEQYF. For the CDR3, the DNA is TGTGCCACCAGCAGAGATGCGGGGACCAACTCCTACGAGCAGTACTTC.

This chain uses TRBV30 with TRBJ1-1, with D uncertain. Germline V CDR1 and CDR2: GTSNPN, SVGIG (reference sequence). The CDR3 contains 15 residues. Trimming removed 0 bases from V and 1 base from J, with 12 bases in between. The CDR3: CAWSVSGPGNTEAFF. CDR3 nucleotides: TGTGCCTGGAGTGTAAGTGGGCCAGGGAACACTGAAGCTTTCTTT. Looking up the rest from reference TRBV30 and TRBJ1-1 gives the full variable domain: SQTIHQWPATLVQPVGSPLSLECTVEGTSNPNLYWYRQAAGRGLQLLFYSVGIGQISSEVPQNLSASRPQDRQFILSSKKLLLSDSGFYLCAWSVSGPGNTEAFFGQGTRLTVV.

J is TRBJ2-3 and V is TRBV2; possible D gene TRBD1, 6 bases. V was clipped by 3 bases and J by 1 base, with 11 bases between them. The CDR3 has 15 amino acids. CDR1 is SNHLY and CDR2 is FYNNEI in the germline V gene. The CDR3 sequence: CASSEGAGGTDTQYF. The CDR3 DNA sequence: TGTGCCAGCAGTGAGGGGGCAGGGGGCACAGATACGCAGTATTTT.

The V call is TRBV5-1, the J call TRBJ2-1; D perhaps matches TRBD1 (6 bases). This CDR3 region has 15 residues. The V and J ends lost 3 bases and 2 bases respectively, with 12 bases between them. Germline CDR1 is SGHRS and CDR2 is YFSETQ. CDR3 nucleotide sequence: TGCGCCAGCAGCTGGACAGAGGCCCCCTACAATGAGCAGTTCTTC. Protein: CASSWTEAPYNEQFF.

CDR3 protein: CASSLAGGETQYF. CDR3 coding DNA: TGCGCCAGCAGCTTGGCCGGGGGGGAGACCCAGTACTTC. The chain employs TRBV5-1 and TRBJ2-5; TRBD2 aligns across 7 bases. The CDR3 extends over 13 amino acids. Unmatched junction bases numbered 1, after V lost 0 bases and J lost 5 bases. Germline V gene sequence: CDR1 SGHRS, CDR2 YFSETQ. The variable domain in full, with the rest retrieved from reference TRBV5-1 and TRBJ2-5, is KAGVTQTPRYLIKTRGQQVTLSCSPISGHRSVSWYQQTPGQGLQFLFEYFSETQRNKGNFPGRFSGRQFSNSRSEMNVSTLELGDSALYLCASSLAGGETQYFGPGTRLLVL.

The CDR3 loop reads CASSSLPGSRDGYTF. As DNA, the CDR3 is TGTGCCAGCAGCTCTCTTCCAGGGAGCAGGGATGGCTACACCTTC. The chain combines TRBV11-2 with TRBJ1-2, with D maybe TRBD1 (5 bases). The CDR3 totals 15 residues. Looked up from germline, CDR1 is SGHAT and CDR2 is FQNNGV. V shed 4 bases and J shed 6 bases, with 18 bases lying between them.

This sequence joins TRBV11-2 and TRBJ2-5; TRBD1 matches at 11 bases. CDR1 is SGHAT, CDR2 FQNNGV, per germline. This CDR3 has 16 amino acids. V trimming: 5 bases; J trimming: 0 bases; junction bases outside the gene matches: 5. The CDR3 sequence: CASSTGDRGYQETQYF. Written as DNA, the CDR3 is TGTGCCAGCAGCACGGGGGACAGGGGGTACCAAGAGACCCAGTACTTC. Full variable domain (outside the CDR3, taken from reference TRBV11-2 and TRBJ2-5): EAGVAQSPRYKIIEKRQSVAFWCNPISGHATLYWYQQILGQGPKLLIQFQNNGVVDDSQLPKDRFSAERLKGVDSTLKIQPAKLEDSAVYLCASSTGDRGYQETQYFGPGTRLLVL.

The V and J genes are TRBV6-1 and TRBJ2-7; 7 positions match TRBD2. In germline, CDR1 is MNHNS, CDR2 SASEGT. V lost 0 bases, J lost 0 bases, and 8 bases stayed unmatched. CDR3 length: 17 amino acids. The CDR3 reads CASSEASGGRYSYEQYF. The CDR3 DNA reads TGTGCCAGCAGTGAAGCTAGTGGCGGGAGATACTCCTACGAGCAGTACTTC.

This clone has only one observation. This chain connects TRBV28 to TRBJ1-2; 10 bases line up with TRBD1. V lost 2 bases to trimming and J lost 7 bases; unmatched junction nucleotides: 1. The length of the CDR3 is 13 residues. Germline CDR1 and CDR2: MDHEN and SYDVKM. The CDR3: CASSLGTGAGYTF. In nucleotides, the CDR3 is TGTGCCAGCAGTTTAGGGACAGGGGCTGGCTACACCTTC.

The rearrangement uses TRBV7-3 and TRBJ1-1; weak D call: TRBD1 (6 bases). V lost 5 bases to trimming and J lost 2 bases, with 30 bases between them. The length of the CDR3 is 20 residues. Germline V gene sequence: CDR1 SGHTA, CDR2 FQGTGA. The chain's CDR3 is CASSPGVTGFFNLINTEAFF. CDR3 nucleotides: TGTGCCAGCAGCCCTGGAGTAACAGGGTTTTTTAACCTTATCAACACTGAAGCTTTCTTT.

This clone was counted once. The gene calls are TRBV28 and TRBJ2-2, with TRBD1 identical over 8 bases. The CDR3 is 15 residues long. V lost 5 bases and J lost 6; bases outside the gene matches: 8. From germline, CDR1 is MDHEN and CDR2 SYDVKM. CDR3 region: CASSRTGSFPGELFF. DNA for the CDR3: TGTGCCAGCAGTAGGACAGGGTCATTTCCCGGGGAGCTGTTTTTT.

The chain uses TRBV6-2 or TRBV6-3 and TRBJ1-5; 9 bases are shared with TRBD1. CDR3 size: 16 residues. In germline, CDR1 is MNHEY, CDR2 SVGEGT. V was clipped by 2 bases and J by 6 bases; unmatched bases: 8. The CDR3 DNA sequence: TGTGCCAGCAGTTACGGCCGGGACAGGGCTTTTCAGCCCCAGCATTTT. It specifies CASSYGRDRAFQPQHF.

This chain joins TRBV28 and TRBJ1-1, with D possibly matching TRBD1 (6 bases). This CDR3 spans 11 amino acids. Trimming removed 4 bases at V and 11 bases at J, with 11 bases between. Germline V gene lookup returns CDR1 MDHEN and CDR2 SYDVKM. CDR3 sequence reads: CASSYTGRAFF. The CDR3 nucleotides read TGTGCCAGCAGTTACACAGGGAGGGCTTTCTTT.

The chain couples TRBV5-1 to TRBJ2-5; 8 nucleotides align to TRBD2. Germline V gives CDR1 SGHRS, CDR2 YFSETQ. The CDR3 is 14 amino acids. J was trimmed by 5 bases and V by 0 bases; bases with no gene match: 3. CDR3: CASSLVGGGETQYF. In DNA form, the CDR3 reads TGCGCCAGCAGCTTGGTTGGCGGGGGGGAGACCCAGTACTTC.

CDR3 sequence reads: CASGTGGFGYTF. In DNA form, the CDR3 reads TGTGCCAGCGGTACAGGGGGATTTGGCTACACCTTC. This chain links TRBV19 with TRBJ1-2; 8 nucleotides agree with TRBD1. Germline V CDR1 and CDR2: LNHDA, SQIVND (reference sequence). The CDR3 spans 12 residues. Unmatched junction bases numbered 7, after V lost 9 bases and J lost 7 bases.

The J gene is TRBJ1-4, the V gene TRBV9; 9 bases are shared with TRBD1. CDR1 and CDR2 from the germline V gene are SGDLS and YYNGEE. The V segment lost 3 bases and the J segment 6 bases; nucleotides outside the gene matches: 0. CDR3 length: 13 amino acids. The CDR3 DNA follows: TGTGCCAGCAGCGGGACAGGGGATGAAAAACTGTTTTTT. Translated, it gives CASSGTGDEKLFF.

The V call is TRBV5-1, the J call TRBJ1-3; D is ambiguous. Trimming left V 2 bases short and J 0 bases short, with 9 bases between. Germline loops: CDR1 SGHRS, CDR2 YFSETQ. This CDR3 comprises 15 residues. This CDR3 reads CASSFTANSGNTIYF. CDR3 DNA sequence: TGCGCCAGCAGCTTCACAGCGAACTCTGGAAACACCATATATTTT.

The V gene is TRBV7-9, the J gene TRBJ1-1; weak D call: TRBD1 (5 bases). The CDR3 contains 15 residues. CDR1 and CDR2 (germline): SEHNR, FQNEAQ (reference sequence). Trimming took 8 bases from V and 2 from J, leaving 18 bases between them. CDR3 in DNA: TGTGCCAGCGTCACGGCGGGGCTTTCAAACACTGAAGCTTTCTTT. This gives the protein CASVTAGLSNTEAFF.

The chain joins TRBV10-3 to TRBJ2-2; 11 nucleotides agree with TRBD2. The CDR3 is 15 residues long. V trimming: 8 bases; J trimming: 0 bases; junction bases outside the gene matches: 2. Germline CDR1 reads ENHRY; CDR2 reads SYGVKD. CDR3: CAIATSGANTGELFF. The CDR3 DNA sequence: TGTGCCATCGCGACTAGCGGGGCGAACACCGGGGAGCTGTTTTTT.

The V gene is TRBV7-3, the J gene TRBJ2-5, with D tentatively TRBD1 or TRBD2 (5 bases each). Germline loops: CDR1 SGHTA, CDR2 FQGTGA. This CDR3 contains 15 residues. V was trimmed by 5 bases and J by 4 bases, leaving 17 bases between them. The CDR3 loop is CASSPSGPGTETQYF. The DNA for the CDR3 is TGTGCCAGCAGCCCTTCTGGCCCAGGGACAGAGACCCAGTACTTC.

This clone was observed a handful of times. The chain recombines TRBV28 with TRBJ1-3, with TRBD1 matching 7 bases. The trim removed 5 bases at V and 0 bases at J, leaving 7 bases unmatched. This CDR3 region has 16 residues. Germline CDR1 MDHEN, CDR2 SYDVKM. The CDR3 bases are TGTGCCAGCAGTAGGGCAGACAGGGTCTCTGGAAACACCATATATTTT. Translating gives CASSRADRVSGNTIYF.

This chain connects TRBV15 to TRBJ1-4, with D possibly being TRBD1 (6 bases). Per the germline V gene, CDR1 is LNHNV and CDR2 is YYDKDF (reference sequence). There are 17 residues in the CDR3. With 2 bases removed from V and 2 bases from J, the gap between germline ends came to 15 bases. The CDR3 DNA follows: TGTGCCACCAGCAGACACCAAAACAGGGCTACTAATGAAAAACTGTTTTTT. It specifies CATSRHQNRATNEKLFF.

The chain employs TRBV10-3 and TRBJ2-3; D not resolved. Trimming removed 2 bases at V and 2 bases at J, with 17 bases between. The CDR3 runs 17 residues. Germline V gene data show CDR1 as ENHRY and CDR2 as SYGVKD. CDR3 bases: TGTGCCATCAGTGAGACCGTCACGGGTCCCACCACAGATACGCAGTATTTT. Amino acids: CAISETVTGPTTDTQYF.

Here the CDR3 reads CASSYATPGQGGWEQFF. As DNA, the CDR3 is TGTGCCAGCAGCTACGCTACCCCTGGACAGGGAGGCTGGGAGCAGTTCTTC. The chain is built from TRBV7-2 and TRBJ2-1; 8 bases are a match to TRBD1. With 4 bases clipped from V and 10 bases from J, the junction kept 18 bases outside the gene matches. This CDR3 has 17 residues. Germline assignment: CDR1 SGHTA and CDR2 FQGNSA.

The V gene is TRBV2, the J gene TRBJ1-5; the match to TRBD1 covers 8 bases. Trimming at V came to 8 bases and at J to 0 bases, leaving 6 bases not matched to a gene. Germline V gives CDR1 SNHLY, CDR2 FYNNEI. CDR3 length: 15 residues. CDR3 coding DNA: TGTGCCAGCCAACGGACAGGGTATAGCAATCAGCCCCAGCATTTT. As protein: CASQRTGYSNQPQHF.

The chain links TRBV3-1 (or the pseudogene TRBV3-2) to TRBJ2-7; D gene uncertain. The ends were cut back, 0 bases at V and 7 bases at J, with 4 bases in the middle. This CDR3 is 11 amino acids long. CDR1 is LGHDT and CDR2 is YNNKEL in the germline V gene (reference sequence). This chain's CDR3 is CASSQEDEQYF. The DNA of the CDR3 is TGTGCCAGCAGCCAAGAGGATGAGCAGTACTTC.

The table lists this clone with a few counts. The gene calls are TRBV19 and TRBJ1-2; 11 nucleotides agree with TRBD1. CDR3 size: 17 residues. The trim removed 7 bases at V and 2 bases at J, leaving 12 bases unmatched. Per the germline V gene, CDR1 is LNHDA and CDR2 is SQIVND (reference sequence). The CDR3 region is CASTIQGTGGSNYGYTF. Here the CDR3 DNA reads TGTGCCAGTACCATTCAGGGGACAGGGGGATCGAACTATGGCTACACCTTC.